This passage covers 5 T cell receptor beta chains from one sample sequenced in a study of T cell repertoires in cytomegalovirus infection. TCRdb re-derived calls from the reads in MiXCR, one entry per CDR3 protein. The profile shows approximately 400,000 distinct CDR3 sequences, 31% of them singletons. The sequenced material came from PBMCs. These TCRs come from a human donor in good health (CMV status not recorded). Some clones in this sample may be carry-over from other donors' samples.

The rearrangement joins TRBV12-3 or TRBV12-4 to TRBJ1-2; TRBD1 is a possible D gene (5 bases). V lost 5 bases and J lost 3, with 19 bases in between. This CDR3 comprises 16 residues. The CDR3, as DNA: TGTGCCAGCAGTCCGGGGACCCCCTCAAGGGACTATGGCTACACCTTC. Translation: CASSPGTPSRDYGYTF.

The table lists this clonotype with a few counts. This chain connects TRBV11-2 to TRBJ2-7, with no clear D. This CDR3 region has 17 residues. The V and J ends lost 5 bases and 0 bases respectively, with 20 bases between them. Germline values: CDR1 SGHAT, CDR2 FQNNGV. DNA for the CDR3: TGTGCCAGCAGCCCACAACCTCTGAAGATGGGCTCCTACGAGCAGTACTTC. This translates into CASSPQPLKMGSYEQYF.

This chain connects TRBV5-1 to TRBJ2-3; D is perhaps TRBD1 (7 bases). This CDR3 contains 15 residues. Looked up from germline, CDR1 is SGHRS and CDR2 is YFSETQ. Trimming took 3 bases from V and 4 from J, leaving 15 bases between them. The CDR3 loop reads CASSSQGGSADTQYF. The CDR3 DNA sequence: TGCGCCAGCAGCTCCCAGGGGGGTAGCGCAGATACGCAGTATTTT. Variable domain in full (rest from reference TRBV5-1 and TRBJ2-3): KAGVTQTPRYLIKTRGQQVTLSCSPISGHRSVSWYQQTPGQGLQFLFEYFSETQRNKGNFPGRFSGRQFSNSRSEMNVSTLELGDSALYLCASSSQGGSADTQYFGPGTRLTVL.

This clonotype was observed many times. The chain is built from TRBV7-8 and TRBJ2-2; TRBD2 matches at 15 bases. Germline loops: CDR1 SGHVS, CDR2 FQNEAQ. There are 21 residues in the CDR3. The V segment lost 5 bases and the J segment 3 bases; nucleotides outside the gene matches: 16. The CDR3, as DNA: TGTGCCAGCAGCCCACACCGACGGGGACTAGCGGGGGGAACTGACACCGGGGAGCTGTTTTTT. Protein sequence: CASSPHRRGLAGGTDTGELFF.

The J gene is TRBJ1-5, the V gene TRBV7-8; D is undetermined. In germline, CDR1 is SGHVS, CDR2 FQNEAQ. V was shortened by 5 bases and J by 4 bases, with 21 bases between the two germline ends. This CDR3 is 17 amino acids long. The CDR3 DNA sequence: TGTGCCAGCAGCGTTATGCTTTTCCCAGGCGAGAATCAGCCCCAGCATTTT. Its translation is CASSVMLFPGENQPQHF. Full variable domain (rest looked up from reference TRBV7-8 and TRBJ1-5): GAGVSQSPRYKVAKRGQDVALRCDPISGHVSLFWYQQALGQGPEFLTYFQNEAQLDKSGLPSDRFFAERPEGSVSTLKIQRTQQEDSAVYLCASSVMLFPGENQPQHFGDGTRLSIL.